One and the same sample provided the 10 T cell receptor beta chains below, sequenced in a study of early T cells in non-severe SARS-CoV-2 infection. MiXCR, applied by TCRdb to the 5' RACE reads, yields one record per CDR3 protein. This sample yields about 37,000 distinct CDR3 sequences, of which approximately 7.2% are seen a single time; 12% belongs to the top ten. The sample was whole blood, taken at baseline. All receptors come from an adult who was a healthcare worker with PCR-confirmed SARS-CoV-2 infection or an uninfected control (not recorded which).

The V call is TRBV19, the J call TRBJ2-3; no firm D call. V was pared by 9 bases and J by 1 base, with 11 bases between. The germline gives CDR1 LNHDA, CDR2 SQIVND (reference sequence). This CDR3 comprises 13 residues. CDR3 region: CASENFGTDTQYF. CDR3 bases: TGTGCCAGCGAGAACTTCGGCACAGATACGCAGTATTTT.

V is TRBV6-2 or TRBV6-3 and J is TRBJ2-2; D possibly uses TRBD1 or TRBD2 (5 bases each). V gave up 6 bases and J gave up 3 bases, with 11 bases separating them. Germline-derived CDR1 and CDR2 are MNHEY and SVGEGT. The CDR3 is made up of 14 amino acids. CDR3 nucleotide sequence: TGTGCCAGCAGACTAGGCAGGGACACCGGGGAGCTGTTTTTT. It codes for CASRLGRDTGELFF.

This clonotype is categorized as medium-sized (0.01 to 0.1%). This chain joins TRBV13 and TRBJ2-5; D remains ambiguous. This CDR3 has 12 amino acids. Germline CDR1 PRHDT, CDR2 FYEKMQ (reference sequence). The V gene lost 7 bases and the J gene lost 4 bases, with 10 bases spanning the gap. The CDR3 sequence is CASNPWRETQYF. CDR3 DNA: TGTGCCAGCAACCCCTGGCGAGAGACCCAGTACTTC.

This clonotype occurred many times. The chain links TRBV7-9 to TRBJ1-4, with TRBD1 identical over 8 bases. This CDR3 comprises 15 residues. From germline, CDR1 is SEHNR and CDR2 FQNEAQ (reference sequence). V lost 4 bases to trimming and J lost 3 bases; unmatched junction nucleotides: 4. The CDR3 sequence: CASSSGTGPNEKLFF. CDR3 DNA sequence: TGTGCCAGCAGCTCCGGGACAGGTCCTAATGAAAAACTGTTTTTT.

V and J are TRBV27 and TRBJ2-4; D unresolved. The V gene lost 5 bases and the J gene lost 0 bases, with 11 bases spanning the gap. Germline CDR1 and CDR2: MNHEY and SMNVEV (reference sequence). This CDR3 contains 15 residues. The DNA of the CDR3 is TGTGCCAGCAGTGGTTCCGGAGTAGCCAAAAACATTCAGTACTTC. Translation: CASSGSGVAKNIQYF.

By share of the sample, this clonotype is large. The chain carries TRBV3-1 and TRBJ2-7, with D tentatively TRBD1 or TRBD2 (5 bases each). Germline V gene lookup returns CDR1 LGHDT and CDR2 YNNKEL (reference sequence). The CDR3 is 14 residues long. V gave up 3 bases and J gave up 0 bases, with 9 bases separating them. CDR3 DNA: TGTGCCAGCAGCCAGGCCGGGGCCTCCTACGAGCAGTACTTC. Residues: CASSQAGASYEQYF.

The table lists this clonotype with a few counts. The chain has TRBV3-1 and TRBJ2-7; D is unresolved. V was pared by 3 bases and J by 0 bases, with 9 bases between. The V gene's germline CDR1 is LGHDT and CDR2 YNNKEL (reference sequence). The CDR3 is 14 residues long. CDR3 sequence: CASSHLGLSYEQYF. Here the CDR3 DNA reads TGTGCCAGCAGCCATTTGGGCCTCTCCTACGAGCAGTACTTC.

This clonotype was picked up a small number of times. V is TRBV4-2 and J is TRBJ1-2; possibly TRBD1 for D (6 bases). Trimming left V 1 base short and J 8 bases short, with 20 bases between. This CDR3 spans 16 amino acids. Germline CDR1 reads LGHNA; CDR2 reads YNFKEQ. Here the CDR3 DNA reads TGTGCCAGCAGCCAAGTAGCTACAGGGATATCGGGGGGCTACACCTTC. Translating gives CASSQVATGISGGYTF.

This clonotype was seen a few times. V is TRBV15 and J is TRBJ2-3; perhaps TRBD2 as D (6 bases). Germline V gene lookup returns CDR1 LNHNV and CDR2 YYDKDF (reference sequence). V dropped 3 bases and J dropped 2 bases, with 18 bases sitting between them. The CDR3 is made up of 17 amino acids. The CDR3 sequence is CATSRVGAGDITDTQYF. The CDR3 bases are TGTGCCACCAGCAGGGTTGGAGCGGGTGACATCACAGATACGCAGTATTTT.

The chain is built from TRBV11-2 and TRBJ2-7; D uncertain. The CDR3 is 12 residues long. Trimming removed 3 bases from V and 4 bases from J, with 7 bases in between. Germline loops: CDR1 SGHAT, CDR2 FQNNGV. CDR3 residues: CASSLNGYEQYF. The CDR3 nucleotides read TGTGCCAGCAGCTTGAACGGGTACGAGCAGTACTTC.